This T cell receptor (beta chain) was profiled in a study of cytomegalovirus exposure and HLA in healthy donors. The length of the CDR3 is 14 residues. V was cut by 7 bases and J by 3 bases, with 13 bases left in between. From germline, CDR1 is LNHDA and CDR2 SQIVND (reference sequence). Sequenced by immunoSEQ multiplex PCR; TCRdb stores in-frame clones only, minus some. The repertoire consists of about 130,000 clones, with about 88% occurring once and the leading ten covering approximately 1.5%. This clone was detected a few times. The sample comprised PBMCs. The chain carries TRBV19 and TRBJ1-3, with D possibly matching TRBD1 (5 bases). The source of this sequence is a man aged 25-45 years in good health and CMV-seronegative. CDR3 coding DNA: TGTGCCAGTATCTCGTGGGGCAGTGGAAACACCATATATTTT. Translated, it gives CASISWGSGNTIYF.